The 14 T cell receptor beta chains presented below share a single source sample, sequenced in a study of a mutant IDH1 vaccine in newly diagnosed glioma (dated by TCRdb to 2020 to 2023). The library was produced with the immunoSEQ multiplex PCR assay. TCRdb took over this immuneACCESS table, retaining in-frame rearrangements with V and J assigned. Such tables are incomplete; in checked studies, under half of the missing clones stem from an unresolved V gene, and the remainder is unexplained. This sample gives under 90,000 clones in total; 79% of them show up just once. The top ten hold roughly 8% of the sample. The time point label here, explained by the study, means: baseline, week 1 (first vaccination visit). The treatment or condition tag for this specimen amounts to: pre-vaccination baseline after standard-of-care therapy. Source: PBMCs, taken from a glioma patient treated with radiotherapy, temozolomide or both. Receptors originate from a man in his forties or fifties with glioma.

The V and J genes are TRBV6-5 and TRBJ2-2, with 8 bases aligning to TRBD2. Losses at the gene ends were 7 bases for V and 3 bases for J; bases not matched to a gene: 7. The CDR3 has 15 residues. The germline V gene has CDR1 MNHEY and CDR2 SVGAGI. As DNA, the CDR3 is TGTGCCAGCACCCAGCGGGGGCCAGACACCGGGGAGCTGTTTTTT. Protein: CASTQRGPDTGELFF.

The CDR3 bases are TGTGCCAGCAGCCCGGGTCGGGAGCTTGCGAACACCATATATTTT. Translation: CASSPGRELANTIYF. The genes are TRBV5-4 and TRBJ1-3; no firm D call. V was pared by 4 bases and J by 7 bases, with 18 bases between. The CDR3 runs to 15 residues. Germline values: CDR1 SGHNT, CDR2 YYREEE (reference sequence).

The chain recombines TRBV10-1 with TRBJ2-5, with a tentative D call TRBD1 (7 bases). Deletions cut 7 bases from V and 2 bases from J, with 14 bases between. This CDR3 is built from 14 residues. Germline assignment: CDR1 WNHNN and CDR2 SYGVQD (reference sequence). The CDR3 sequence: CASNYRGGQETQYF. The CDR3, as DNA: TGCGCCAGCAATTACAGGGGAGGACAAGAGACCCAGTACTTC.

The V call is TRBV5-6, the J call TRBJ1-5, with D possibly matching TRBD1 (5 bases). CDR3 size: 15 residues. Trimming took off 2 bases at V and 4 bases at J, with 13 bases between the two ends. Per the germline V gene, CDR1 is SGHDT and CDR2 is YYEEEE. CDR3 sequence: CASSFRRGVNQPQHF. The CDR3 nucleotides read TGTGCCAGCAGCTTCCGGAGGGGCGTGAATCAGCCCCAGCATTTT.

This rearrangement joins TRBV25-1 to TRBJ2-5, with 10 bases aligning to TRBD1. The ends lost 6 bases at V and 7 bases at J; junction bases unmatched: 5. The CDR3 runs to 13 residues. The germline V gene encodes CDR1 MGHDK and CDR2 SYGVNS. Here the CDR3 reads CASRGTGEATQYF. As DNA, the CDR3 is TGTGCCAGCAGGGGGACAGGGGAGGCGACCCAGTACTTC.

The V gene is TRBV5-5, the J gene TRBJ2-7; D call uncertain. The CDR3 is 16 residues long. Germline CDR1 reads SGHKS; CDR2 reads YYEKEE (reference sequence). The ends were cut back, 4 bases at V and 2 bases at J, with 19 bases in the middle. CDR3 sequence: CASSPPPYEGAYEQYF. The CDR3 DNA reads as TGTGCCAGCAGCCCGCCCCCGTACGAAGGAGCCTACGAGCAGTACTTC.

The V and J genes are TRBV7-2 and TRBJ2-1; D not certain. Germline assignment: CDR1 SGHTA and CDR2 FQGNSA. V was clipped by 4 bases and J by 3 bases, with 16 bases between them. The CDR3 runs 16 residues. CDR3 DNA: TGTGCCAGCAGCTCCTCTGGGCAGCCCATCTACAATGAGCAGTTCTTC. It encodes CASSSSGQPIYNEQFF.

The chain combines TRBV4-1 with TRBJ2-1; TRBD1 matches at 9 bases. Germline V gene data show CDR1 as MGHRA and CDR2 as YSYEKL. With 0 bases clipped from V and 6 bases from J, the junction kept 6 bases outside the gene matches. The CDR3 is made up of 16 amino acids. This CDR3 is CASSQDRTGDRNEQFF. DNA for the CDR3: TGCGCCAGCAGCCAAGACAGGACAGGGGATCGCAATGAGCAGTTCTTC.

The gene calls are TRBV27 and TRBJ1-2; D possibly corresponds to TRBD1 (6 bases). Per the germline V gene, CDR1 is MNHEY and CDR2 is SMNVEV (reference sequence). This CDR3 has 14 residues. V shed 3 bases and J shed 8 bases, with 16 bases lying between them. In nucleotides, the CDR3 is TGTGCCAGCAGTTTTGGGGGCGCGGGGGAGGGCTACACCTTC. Translation: CASSFGGAGEGYTF.

This chain joins TRBV6-5 and TRBJ1-4; 9 bases align to TRBD1. V gave up 5 bases and J gave up 6 bases; unmatched junction bases: 4. CDR1 MNHEY and CDR2 SVGAGI come from the germline V gene. CDR3 length equals 14 residues. CDR3 DNA: TGTGCCAGCAGTAAAACAGGGGGCGATGAAAAACTGTTTTTT. Amino acids: CASSKTGGDEKLFF.

The rearrangement links TRBV2 to TRBJ2-5; 9 bases match TRBD1. The CDR3 spans 15 residues. V was pared by 5 bases and J by 1 base, with 5 bases of the junction left unmatched. CDR1 SNHLY and CDR2 FYNNEI come from the germline V gene. The CDR3 spells CASSIMGQGQETQYF. Written as DNA, the CDR3 is TGTGCCAGCAGTATAATGGGACAGGGCCAAGAGACCCAGTACTTC.

The CDR3, as DNA: TGTGCCAGCAGCTCTACTAGCGCTACAGATACGCAGTATTTT. As protein: CASSSTSATDTQYF. This chain links TRBV2 with TRBJ2-3; TRBD2 matches 7 bases. The CDR3 runs 14 residues. Germline assignment: CDR1 SNHLY and CDR2 FYNNEI. After removal of 6 bases from V and 3 bases from J, the junction contained 6 bases not matched to a gene.

V gene TRBV20-1 combines with J gene TRBJ1-1; possibly TRBD1 for D (5 bases). CDR1 is DFQATT, CDR2 SNEGSKA, per germline (reference sequence). Between the trimmed V and J ends, which lost 3 bases and 3 bases, there was a span of 5 bases. The CDR3 runs to 11 residues. CDR3 in DNA: TGCAGTGCTAGGGGGGACACTGAAGCTTTCTTT. This codes for CSARGDTEAFF.

V and J are TRBV6-1 and TRBJ2-7; 7 nucleotides agree with TRBD2. The V gene's germline CDR1 is MNHNS and CDR2 SASEGT. With V trimmed by 11 bases and J by 6 bases, 10 bases remained unmatched. The CDR3 is made up of 12 amino acids. The CDR3, as DNA: TGTGCCGGCGGGGGAGGGGTGGGCGAGCAGTACTTC. This codes for CAGGGGVGEQYF.